This TCR beta chain appears in the sequencing data of a study of shared clonotypes between healthy human individuals. Overall study results and limits: Represented diversity (both genetic and exposure-history) was limited by the small number of donors.

Each subset's genomic DNA was shared equally among a number of immunoSEQ plates. The method was immunoSEQ multiplex PCR; TCRdb's version includes in-frame clones alone and lacks a portion of them. The sample has approximately 2.4 million clones, around 95% seen once; the top ten hold roughly 0.13%. With respect to this clone: Its antigen is as yet unknown.

Looked up from germline, CDR1 is SGHAT and CDR2 is FQNNGV. V lost 5 bases and J 0 bases, leaving 17 bases between the germline ends. The CDR3 extends over 18 amino acids. The TCR sequence derives from a man younger than 35 in good health. Material: naive CD4+ T cells sorted from blood. Subset denoted: CD45RA+ positively selected. The chain employs TRBV11-2 and TRBJ1-6; tentative D call: TRBD1 (5 bases). This chain's CDR3 is CASSPQIFGASYNSPLHF. CDR3 nucleotide sequence: TGTGCCAGCAGCCCGCAAATTTTCGGGGCCTCCTATAATTCACCCCTCCACTTT.